The entry below describes one TCR beta chain. Its target antigen remains unknown. No base quality values were provided; no much bigger clone lies one nucleotide off. The record originates from a study of a mutant IDH1 vaccine in newly diagnosed glioma (TCRdb year 2021). About the study as a whole: The roughly 35 treated patients were around 62% male and around 40% female, with a mean age of about 43 years. Prior to enrollment, patients had been given standard therapy consisting of radiotherapy alone, temozolomide alone, or radiochemotherapy with temozolomide, with the combination given to most patients. Six visits were used for peripheral blood collection: V03 (baseline), V05, V07, V10, V12 and V13. Longitudinal TCRB deep sequencing was performed for about two dozen treated patients wherever samples were available for exploratory analyses.

The time point label of this sample denotes: baseline, week 1 (first vaccination visit). The intended sense of this specimen's treatment or condition label: pre-vaccination baseline after standard-of-care therapy. Donors had newly diagnosed WHO grade 3 or 4 IDH1-mutant astrocytomas with loss of nuclear ATRX. The samples were drawn from NOA16, a multicentre, single-arm, open-label phase I trial in Germany that tested a mutant IDH1 peptide vaccine in humans for the first time. For immunogenicity testing, the blood drawn at visit V03 was used as the baseline sample. Genomic DNA for TCRB sequencing was extracted from EDTA blood using the DNeasy Blood and Tissue Kit. Trimming takes 3 bases from V and 8 bases from J, and the germline ends sit 13 bases apart. The CDR3 goes from the cysteine to the phenylalanine over 14 residues. The DNA shown is the 42-base CDR3, in frame from base 1. Based on the germline V gene, the CDR1 and CDR2 sequences are SNHLY and FYNNEI.

Broad study findings and their caveats: Vaccine-induced immune responses across multiple MHC alleles were detected in approximately 94% of patients. Selection of PBMC samples for TCRB deep sequencing was based on availability. Changes in the top peripheral T cell clonotypes picked up by TCRB sequencing did not appear to be linked to pseudoprogression. According to the authors, sample limitations meant that analyses of patient blood samples could not be reproduced.

The library was made by the immunoSEQ multiplex PCR assay. Rearranged TCR beta chain sequences were amplified with the hsTCRB Kit following the manufacturer's protocol. Sequencing of TCRB libraries was carried out on an Illumina MiSeq. On the study's bioinformatics: Demultiplexing, trimming and gene mapping were performed with the kit vendor's proprietary platform. TCRdb carries this immuneACCESS record with in-frame sequences only. Its versions omit some clonotypes, under half of them owing to an unresolved V gene in the studies checked, with the rest unexplained. The D gene and trimming were derived from the DNA, and the V and J assignments and clone size from that table. Within this sample are about 92,000 clones, with about 83% of them counted one time only. The biggest ten clones account for 6% to 9.5% of the sample.

Sequencing was performed on PBMCs, taken from a glioma patient treated with radiotherapy, temozolomide or both. The V gene is TRBV2 and the J gene is TRBJ1-4; no D gene call is confident. The clonotype comes from a woman aged 45-60 years with glioma. CDR3 sequence: CASSEKGGREKLFF. Here is the DNA: TGTGCCAGCAGTGAGAAGGGAGGAAGGGAAAAACTGTTTTTT.